This is a list of T cell receptor beta chains from one sample in a study of cytomegalovirus exposure and HLA in healthy donors. Repertoires were generated with immunoSEQ multiplex PCR, while TCRdb's copy carries only in-frame clones and drops some. The sample lists roughly 190,000 clones, around 82% seen once, with about 14% in the top ten. Sequenced input: PBMCs. The receptors were gathered from a woman younger than 45 in good health and CMV-seropositive. Both conserved end residues are part of each CDR3. D genes are given only for firm matches. Clone sizes are given selectively: once, few, many, or a class where the clone is expanded.

CDR3nt,CDR3aa,d_gene,j_gene,abundance,v_gene
TGTGCCTTTCTTGGGGGGGGCACTGAAGCTTTCTTT,CAFLGGGTEAFF,NA,TRBJ1-1,NA,TRBV30
TGTGCCATCAGTGGAGTGCAGAACACTGAAGCTTTCTTT,CAISGVQNTEAFF,NA,TRBJ1-1,NA,TRBV10-3
TGTGCCAGCAGTCATACGGGACAGTCCTACGAGCAGTACTTC,CASSHTGQSYEQYF,TRBD1,TRBJ2-7,NA,TRBV28
TGTGCCAGTAGTTTGAACGTAGCGGGCCGGAGCTCCTACAATGAGCAGTTCTTC,CASSLNVAGRSSYNEQFF,TRBD2,TRBJ2-1,NA,TRBV19
TGTGCCAGCAGTTTATCGGGACTAGCGGGACTCAACGAGCAGTACTTC,CASSLSGLAGLNEQYF,TRBD2,TRBJ2-7,few,TRBV27
TGTGCCAGCAGTTCCGGGACAACCTATGGCTACACCTTC,CASSSGTTYGYTF,NA,TRBJ1-2,NA,TRBV27
TGTGCCAGCAGCTTAATTGTGGGGAGCTCCTACAATGAGCAGTTCTTC,CASSLIVGSSYNEQFF,NA,TRBJ2-1,once,TRBV7-3
TGTGCCTGGGGGGGACCGGGACAAGGAAACACCATATATTTT,CAWGGPGQGNTIYF,NA,TRBJ1-3,NA,TRBV30
TGTGCCAGTAGTGAGGACAGGGTGGGGAACTATGGCTACACCTTC,CASSEDRVGNYGYTF,TRBD1,TRBJ1-2,NA,TRBV19
TGCGCCAGCAGCTTGGCCGGCTCTGGGGCCAACGTCCTGACTTTC,CASSLAGSGANVLTF,NA,TRBJ2-6,NA,TRBV5-1
TGCGCCAGCAGCCAAGGGTCCGACAGCTCCTACGAGCAGTACTTC,CASSQGSDSSYEQYF,NA,TRBJ2-7,once,TRBV4-3
TGTGCCAGCAGCTTAGAACAGTCCCAAGAGACCCAGTACTTC,CASSLEQSQETQYF,NA,TRBJ2-5,NA,TRBV13
TGTGCCAGCTCGGAGGCCCCAACACGGGGCTACACCTTC,CASSEAPTRGYTF,NA,TRBJ1-2,NA,TRBV18
TGTGCCAGCAGCATGTTGGGGCGAAACTCTGGAAACACCATATATTTT,CASSMLGRNSGNTIYF,NA,TRBJ1-3,NA,TRBV7-2
TGTGCCAGCAGCTTAGACAGCTATGGCTACACCTTC,CASSLDSYGYTF,NA,TRBJ1-2,NA,TRBV11-2
TGTGCCAGCACCCCCCCAGGGGGCGACCAGCCCCAGCATTTT,CASTPPGGDQPQHF,TRBD1,TRBJ1-5,NA,TRBV28
TGTGCCAGCAGCTTTCGAGGGGGTCTTGGCTATGGCTACACCTTC,CASSFRGGLGYGYTF,NA,TRBJ1-2,NA,TRBV5-5
TGTGCCAGCAGTTACCAGACAGGGGATCTAGAGACCCAGTACTTC,CASSYQTGDLETQYF,TRBD1,TRBJ2-5,NA,TRBV6-6